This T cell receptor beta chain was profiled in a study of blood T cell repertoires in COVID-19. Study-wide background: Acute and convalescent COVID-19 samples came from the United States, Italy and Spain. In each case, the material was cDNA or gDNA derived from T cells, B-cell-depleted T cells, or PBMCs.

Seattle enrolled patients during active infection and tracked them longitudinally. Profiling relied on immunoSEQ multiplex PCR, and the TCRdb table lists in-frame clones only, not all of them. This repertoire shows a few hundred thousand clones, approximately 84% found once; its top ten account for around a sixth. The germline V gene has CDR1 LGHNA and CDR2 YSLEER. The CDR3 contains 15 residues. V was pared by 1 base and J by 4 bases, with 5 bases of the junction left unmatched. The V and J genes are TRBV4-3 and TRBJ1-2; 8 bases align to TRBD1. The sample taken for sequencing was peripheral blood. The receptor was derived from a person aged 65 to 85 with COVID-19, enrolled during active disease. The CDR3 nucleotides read TGCGCCAGCAGCCAAGGCGGGACAGGAGGCTATGGCTACACCTTC. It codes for CASSQGGTGGYGYTF.